Reported below is one T cell receptor (beta chain). The table came from immunoSEQ multiplex PCR; TCRdb's copy has only in-frame clones and leaves some out. The repertoire has about 200,000 clones, around 92% of them found once; the top ten carry 4%. After removal of 5 bases from V and 6 bases from J, the junction contained 9 bases not matched to a gene. The CDR3 sequence is 16 residues long. Per germline, CDR1 LGHDT and CDR2 YNNKEL (reference sequence). The source of the sample is a study of blood T cell repertoires in COVID-19. Study-level background: Whether acute or convalescent, the COVID-19 samples came from the United States, Italy and Spain.

The chain combines TRBV3-1 (or the pseudogene TRBV3-2) with TRBJ2-1, with 11 nucleotides matching TRBD2. The clonotype originates from a woman between 25 and 40 years old with acute COVID-19. What was sequenced was PBMCs or T cells enriched from blood (not recorded which). The chain's CDR3 is CASSSQLAGAFNEQFF. In DNA, the CDR3 is TGTGCCAGCAGCTCCCAACTAGCGGGGGCCTTCAATGAGCAGTTCTTC.